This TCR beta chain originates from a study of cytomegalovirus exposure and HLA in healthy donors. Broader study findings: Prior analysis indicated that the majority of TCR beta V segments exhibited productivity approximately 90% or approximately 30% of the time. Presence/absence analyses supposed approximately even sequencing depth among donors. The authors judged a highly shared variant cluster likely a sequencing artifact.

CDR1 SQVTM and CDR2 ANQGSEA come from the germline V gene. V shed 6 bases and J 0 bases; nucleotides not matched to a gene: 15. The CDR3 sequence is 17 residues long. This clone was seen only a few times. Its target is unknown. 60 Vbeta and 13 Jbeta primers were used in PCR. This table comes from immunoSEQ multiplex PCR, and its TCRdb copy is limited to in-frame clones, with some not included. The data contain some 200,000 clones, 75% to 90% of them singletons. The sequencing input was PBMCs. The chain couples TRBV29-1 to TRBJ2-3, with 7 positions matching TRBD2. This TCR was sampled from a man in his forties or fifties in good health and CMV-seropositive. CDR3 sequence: CSVQTDSSGSSTDTQYF. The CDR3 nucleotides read TGCAGCGTCCAGACAGATTCTAGCGGCTCTAGCACAGATACGCAGTATTTT.